The clone carrying this TCR beta chain was observed many times. The TCRbeta library was prepared with unique molecular identifiers. TCRdb reprocessed the PCR reads via MiXCR and lists one record per CDR3 protein. This table has hundreds of thousands of distinct CDR3 sequences, 9.5% to 10% appearing once. The sample originates from a study of T-cell reconstitution after alpha-beta-depleted transplantation in children. The CDR3 extends over 15 amino acids. V lost 0 bases, J lost 7 bases, and 11 bases lay in between. Germline values: CDR1 SGHRS, CDR2 YFSETQ. This receptor was obtained from a human donor who donated a stem cell graft to a child with SCID. Specimen: PBMCs from the stem cell graft donor, collected from the stem cell graft. The gene calls are TRBV5-1 and TRBJ1-6; D is ambiguous. CDR3 region: CASSLEGAGNSPLHF. The CDR3 coding sequence is TGCGCCAGCAGCTTGGAAGGAGCGGGGAATTCACCCCTCCACTTT.